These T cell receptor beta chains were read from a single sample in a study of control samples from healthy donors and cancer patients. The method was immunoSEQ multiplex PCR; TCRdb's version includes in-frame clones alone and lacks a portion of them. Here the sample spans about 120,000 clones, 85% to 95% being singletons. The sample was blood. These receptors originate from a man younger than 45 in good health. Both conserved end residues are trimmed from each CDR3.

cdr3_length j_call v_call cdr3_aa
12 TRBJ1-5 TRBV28 ASSLLNFDQPQH
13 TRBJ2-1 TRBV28 ASSFDGGAYNEQF
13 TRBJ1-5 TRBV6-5 ASSTHGGSNQPQH
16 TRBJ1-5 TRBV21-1 ASSKEGQGAFLNQPQH
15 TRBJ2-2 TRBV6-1 ASSELGLAGGHGELF
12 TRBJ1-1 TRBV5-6 ASSQTGRDTEAF
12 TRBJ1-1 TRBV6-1 ASSEIGKATEAF
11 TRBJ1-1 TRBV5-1 ASSLDLNTEAF
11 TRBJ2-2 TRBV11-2 ASSSQGGGELF
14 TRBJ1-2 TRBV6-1 ASSGEQGWPNYGYT
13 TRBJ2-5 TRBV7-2 ASSPDRGGQETQY
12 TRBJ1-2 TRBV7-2 ASSILGQVYGYT
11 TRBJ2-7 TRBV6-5 ASNPTGAYEQY
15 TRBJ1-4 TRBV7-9 ASSTPGQGSTNEKLF
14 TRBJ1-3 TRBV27 ASRNLQGTGGNTIY
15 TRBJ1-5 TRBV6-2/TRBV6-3 ASSKGQGVSSNQPQH
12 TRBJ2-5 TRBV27 ASSDHRVGETQY
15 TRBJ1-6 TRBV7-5 VRSPWAGSSYNSPLH
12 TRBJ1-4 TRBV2 ASSLGSTNEKLF
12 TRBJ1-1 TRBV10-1 ASSPRGANTEAF
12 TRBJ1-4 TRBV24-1 ATSDPFPGEKLF
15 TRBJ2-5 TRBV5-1 ASSLEASGGYQETQY
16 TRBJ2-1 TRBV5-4 ASSFGPPSGRGYNEQF
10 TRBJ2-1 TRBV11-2 ASSLPGGEQF
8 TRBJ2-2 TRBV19 ASRFGELF
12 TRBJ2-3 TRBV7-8 ASNSGGSTDTQY
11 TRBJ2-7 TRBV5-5 ASSLGTEGEQY
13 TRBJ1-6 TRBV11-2 ASSRGTGDNSPLH
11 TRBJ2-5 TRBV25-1 ASSLPSGETQY
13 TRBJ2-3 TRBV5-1 ASSLGQGWSDTQY
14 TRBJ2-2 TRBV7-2 ASSLPRGPNTGELF
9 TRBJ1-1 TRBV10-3 AIKSNTEAF
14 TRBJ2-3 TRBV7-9 ASSLPDSGGTDTQY
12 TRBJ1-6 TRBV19 ATQTAGSNSPLH
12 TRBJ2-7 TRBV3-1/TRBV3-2 ASSHTEGFNEQY
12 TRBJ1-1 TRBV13 ASSPGLLNTEAF
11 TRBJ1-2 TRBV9 ASSPWDSYGYT
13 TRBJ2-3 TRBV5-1 ASSLVRGITDTQY
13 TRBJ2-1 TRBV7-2 ASSTGTGTNNEQF
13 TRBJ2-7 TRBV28 ASSPLRDRPREQY
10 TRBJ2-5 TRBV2 ASIGGIETQY
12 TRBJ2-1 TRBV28 ASSLPGLYNEQF